These 17 T cell receptor beta chains were sequenced from one sample in a study of shared T cell receptors in the human thymus. Repertoires were generated with immunoSEQ multiplex PCR, while TCRdb's copy carries only in-frame clones and drops some. Of 640,000 or so clones in the sample, roughly 86% were seen once. This sample also appeared in a second study, on human thymus T cells.

Sequenced material: thymocytes. Receptors originate from a boy under three years old with a congenital heart defect.

J is TRBJ2-7 and V is TRBV10-3; 12 nucleotides line up with TRBD2. The CDR3 extends over 13 amino acids. Trimming took 10 bases from V and 4 from J; bases not matched to a gene: 5. CDR1 and CDR2 from the germline V gene are ENHRY and SYGVKD. The DNA of the CDR3 is TGTGCCACCCGGACTAGCGGGATGTACGAGCAGTACTTC. As protein: CATRTSGMYEQYF.

The chain carries TRBV7-6 and TRBJ2-7, with 10 bases fitting TRBD1. CDR3 length: 16 amino acids. Trimming at V came to 5 bases and at J to 5 bases, leaving 12 bases not matched to a gene. The germline CDR1 and CDR2 sequences are SGHVS and FNYEAQ. The CDR3 DNA sequence: TGTGCCAGCAGCCAGAACCCCGGGACAGGGGTTGACGAGCAGTACTTC. It encodes CASSQNPGTGVDEQYF. The complete variable domain, with remaining parts taken from reference TRBV7-6 and TRBJ2-7, reads GAGVSQSPRYKVTKRGQDVALRCDPISGHVSLYWYRQALGQGPEFLTYFNYEAQQDKSGLPNDRFSAERPEGSISTLTIQRTEQRDSAMYRCASSQNPGTGVDEQYFGPGTRLTVT.

The chain links TRBV20-1 to TRBJ1-1; 7 bases align to TRBD1. Germline V lookup: CDR1 DFQATT, CDR2 SNEGSKA (reference sequence). Unmatched junction bases numbered 2, after V lost 5 bases and J lost 5 bases. The CDR3 has 11 amino acids. DNA of the CDR3: TGCAGTGCTTACAGGGGAACTGAAGCTTTCTTT. Amino acids: CSAYRGTEAFF.

The CDR3: CASSSSELMNTEAFF. The CDR3 region has the DNA TGTGCCAGTAGTAGCAGTGAACTAATGAACACTGAAGCTTTCTTT. The rearrangement links TRBV19 to TRBJ1-1; the D is unclear. The V and J ends lost 4 bases and 0 bases respectively, with 12 bases between them. The CDR3 spans 15 residues. Germline CDR1 is LNHDA and CDR2 is SQIVND (reference sequence).

The CDR3 sequence is CASSIGVPGTLEQYF. The CDR3 DNA is TGTGCCAGTAGTATCGGGGTGCCTGGGACTCTCGAGCAGTACTTC. This chain uses TRBV19 with TRBJ2-7, with a weak D call TRBD2 (6 bases). The CDR3 sequence is 15 residues long. Germline V gene sequence: CDR1 LNHDA, CDR2 SQIVND (reference sequence). The V end lost 3 bases, the J end lost 6 bases, and 18 bases lay between the germline ends. The full variable domain, its missing parts supplied by reference TRBV19 and TRBJ2-7, is DGGITQSPKYLFRKEGQNVTLSCEQNLNHDAMYWYRQDPGQGLRLIYYSQIVNDFQKGDIAEGYSVSREKKESFPLTVTSAQKNPTAFYLCASSIGVPGTLEQYFGPGTRLTVT.

This chain joins TRBV2 and TRBJ1-2; weak D call: TRBD1 (6 bases). In germline, CDR1 is SNHLY, CDR2 FYNNEI. V was shortened by 4 bases and J by 0 bases, with 18 bases between the two germline ends. CDR3 length: 17 amino acids. The CDR3 DNA reads TGTGCCAGCAGTGTTCTGGTTTCAGACAGGACTAACTATGGCTACACCTTC. This sequence encodes CASSVLVSDRTNYGYTF.

The rearrangement joins TRBV28 to TRBJ2-3, with D unresolved. The CDR3 length is 16 residues. Trimming cost V 5 bases and J 6 bases, with 21 bases left between them. Looked up from germline, CDR1 is MDHEN and CDR2 is SYDVKM. CDR3 loop: CASSRVRTILMDTQYF. CDR3 nucleotide sequence: TGTGCCAGCAGTCGGGTTCGCACGATCTTGATGGATACGCAGTATTTT.

The chain combines TRBV11-3 with TRBJ2-1; 10 positions agree with TRBD2. V shed 0 bases and J 5 bases; nucleotides not matched to a gene: 4. CDR3 length equals 16 residues. The germline V gene encodes CDR1 SGHNT and CDR2 YENEEA. The CDR3 protein is CASSLEGTSADNEQFF. The CDR3 bases are TGTGCCAGCAGCTTAGAAGGGACTAGCGCCGACAATGAGCAGTTCTTC.

CDR3 bases: TGTGCCTGGAGTGTACCCGCGACTAGCGTAGCCAAAAACATTCAGTACTTC. It translates to CAWSVPATSVAKNIQYF. This rearrangement joins TRBV30 to TRBJ2-4; 8 bases match TRBD2. The V and J ends lost 0 bases and 0 bases, in that order; junction bases with no gene match: 7. Looked up from germline, CDR1 is GTSNPN and CDR2 is SVGIG (reference sequence). The CDR3 totals 17 residues.

This clone was counted a few times. V gene TRBV18 combines with J gene TRBJ1-1, with D perhaps TRBD1 (5 bases). Germline values: CDR1 KGHSH, CDR2 LQKENI. V was shortened by 1 base and J by 5 bases, with 14 bases between the two germline ends. The CDR3 loop spans 15 amino acids. The DNA for the CDR3 is TGTGCCAGCTCACCACGTAAGGGGCCATTGACTGAAGCTTTCTTT. Translated, it gives CASSPRKGPLTEAFF.

The chain joins TRBV4-3 to TRBJ1-1, with TRBD1 as a possible D gene (6 bases). The CDR3 length is 14 residues. V lost 4 bases and J 1 base, leaving 10 bases between the germline ends. The germline V gene has CDR1 LGHNA and CDR2 YSLEER. CDR3 residues: CASSPARGNTEAFF. DNA of the CDR3: TGCGCCAGCAGCCCAGCCAGGGGGAACACTGAAGCTTTCTTT.

This chain joins TRBV4-1 and TRBJ2-3; 14 bases line up with TRBD2. Germline CDR1 reads MGHRA; CDR2 reads YSYEKL. Losses at the gene ends were 0 bases for V and 0 bases for J; bases not matched to a gene: 8. This CDR3 has 20 amino acids. The CDR3 protein is CASSQDRTSGRRASTDTQYF. CDR3 bases: TGCGCCAGCAGCCAAGATCGGACTAGCGGGAGGCGGGCTAGCACAGATACGCAGTATTTT.

The V gene is TRBV11-2, the J gene TRBJ2-4, with a possible D match to TRBD2 (5 bases). The ends were cut back, 4 bases at V and 6 bases at J, with 19 bases in the middle. Per germline, CDR1 SGHAT and CDR2 FQNNGV. This CDR3 is 16 amino acids long. DNA for the CDR3: TGTGCCAGCAGCTCTCCGGGGAAGGGTGGTTTAAACATTCAGTACTTC. The encoded protein is CASSSPGKGGLNIQYF.

The chain joins TRBV6-5 to TRBJ1-5, with a tentative D call TRBD1 (6 bases). This CDR3 contains 15 residues. V was shortened by 5 bases and J by 7 bases, with 18 bases between the two germline ends. Germline V lookup: CDR1 MNHEY, CDR2 SVGAGI. The CDR3 spells CASSPDRAFDQPQHF. The CDR3 nucleotides are TGTGCCAGCAGTCCGGACAGAGCCTTTGACCAGCCCCAGCATTTT.

The rearrangement joins TRBV27 to TRBJ1-2; D might be TRBD1 (6 bases). The CDR3 runs 16 residues. Germline V gene lookup returns CDR1 MNHEY and CDR2 SMNVEV (reference sequence). V dropped 5 bases and J dropped 4 bases, with 20 bases sitting between them. The CDR3 DNA reads TGTGCCAGCAGTCCCCTGAAGGGGGTAAGTGGCTATGGCTACACCTTC. It codes for CASSPLKGVSGYGYTF.

This clone was seen a single time. The chain couples TRBV18 to TRBJ2-3; possible D gene TRBD1, 5 bases. The CDR3 runs 14 residues. Deletions cut 6 bases from V and 0 bases from J, with 10 bases between. The germline V gene has CDR1 KGHSH and CDR2 LQKENI. In DNA form, the CDR3 reads TGTGCCAGCTCCCAGACAGCCAGCACAGATACGCAGTATTTT. Residues: CASSQTASTDTQYF.

This clone was recorded only once. This chain joins TRBV7-2 and TRBJ2-7; 8 bases map to TRBD1. Trimming took 5 bases from V and 3 from J; bases not matched to a gene: 3. Germline values: CDR1 SGHTA, CDR2 FQGNSA. This CDR3 is 13 amino acids long. The CDR3 sequence: CASSGTGDYEQYF. The CDR3 DNA is TGTGCCAGCAGCGGGACAGGAGACTACGAGCAGTACTTC.